This T cell receptor beta chain was documented in a study of vaccination effects on CD4 cells after COVID-19. Measured with immunoSEQ multiplex PCR; TCRdb has only the in-frame clones, and not every one. Seen here are more than 35,000 clones, approximately 68% observed once, and the top ten hold about 16%. The CDR3 totals 16 residues. V lost 5 bases and J lost 4; bases outside the gene matches: 13. Germline V CDR1 and CDR2: MNHNY, SVGAGI (reference sequence). Before any sequencing was done, the ViraFEST assay used viral peptide pools to expand antigen-specific CD4+ T cells. The culture ran for roughly 10 days before CD4+ T cells were isolated. Negative nucleocapsid antibody tests before and after vaccination confirmed no previous SARS-CoV-2 infection. Concerning this clone itself: What it binds is not known.

Findings and limits, study-wide: The vaccine-induced clones of healthy vaccinees included only 1 of 255 that cross-reacted with common cold coronaviruses.

The sample in question was CD4+ T cells from PBMCs cultured with HCoV-OC43 spike peptides, obtained before COVID-19 vaccination. Subset defined: HCoV-OC43 spike overlapping peptide pool stimulation. The sequence was obtained from a human donor who received a COVID-19 vaccine. The chain carries TRBV6-6 and TRBJ1-2; 7 bases map to TRBD1. CDR3 sequence: CASSLLIAQGGYGYTF. The CDR3 DNA sequence: TGTGCCAGCAGTCTCCTCATTGCCCAGGGGGGCTATGGCTACACCTTC.